This T cell receptor (beta chain) appears in the sequencing data of a study of T cells in localized non-small cell lung cancer. Comments on this clone: Its antigen remains unidentified.

Findings and limits, study-wide: T cell clonality was highest in uninvolved adjacent lung, above tumor. Increased T cell density in blood showed an association with longer overall survival. Median detection of top 100 tumor clones in adjacent lung was under 75 clones. Investigators sequenced only a single tumor region, leaving heterogeneity possible.

Measured with immunoSEQ multiplex PCR; TCRdb has only the in-frame clones, and not every one. The sample has tens of thousands of clones, approximately 90% seen once. Per germline, CDR1 SGDLS and CDR2 YYNGEE. This CDR3 spans 17 amino acids. Trimming took 3 bases from V and 4 from J, leaving 22 bases between them. This TCR was recovered from a woman between 18 and 55 years old with stage III lung adenocarcinoma. This specimen consisted of peripheral blood, obtained before any cancer treatment. The genes are TRBV9 and TRBJ1-2; D is perhaps TRBD1 (6 bases). The CDR3 loop is CASSGNRGQPTLYGYTF. CDR3 sequence (DNA): TGTGCCAGCAGCGGAAACCGAGGACAGCCCACTCTCTATGGCTACACCTTC.